This TCR beta chain was sequenced in a study of OX40 agonist ivuxolimab in advanced cancers. As for the study in general: Patients in the trial were receiving intravenous ivuxolimab every 2 weeks, at doses of 0.01 to 10 mg/kg. Partial responses were achieved by three patients, one with hepatocellular carcinoma and two with cutaneous melanoma.

The table came from immunoSEQ multiplex PCR; TCRdb's copy has only in-frame clones and leaves some out. The profile covers over 20,000 clones, with about 86% appearing a single time and about 23% taken by the ten largest. Trimming took 2 bases from V and 7 from J; bases not matched to a gene: 1. The germline V gene has CDR1 MGHRA and CDR2 YSYEKL. The CDR3 is made up of 13 amino acids. The TCR originated in an adult with an advanced solid tumor such as melanoma, head and neck, liver or kidney cancer. The rearrangement links TRBV4-1 to TRBJ2-2, with TRBD2 matching 7 bases. Sequencing was performed on CD4+ or CD8+ T cells sorted from blood, taken in a trial of the OX40 agonist ivuxolimab. The CDR3 reads CASSQSGGGELFF. The CDR3, as DNA: TGCGCCAGCAGCCAATCGGGAGGCGGGGAGCTGTTTTTT.